The clone carrying this T cell receptor (beta chain) has more than one count but fewer than ten. The trim removed 4 bases at V and 1 base at J, leaving 7 bases unmatched. Germline values: CDR1 SGDLS, CDR2 YYNGEE. The CDR3 contains 15 residues. The sample belongs to a study of response to subunit inactivated influenza vaccine. TCRdb used MiXCR to reprocess the RT-PCR reads, holding one entry per CDR3 protein. The top ten clones hold 1.9% of a sample with about 520,000 distinct CDR3 sequences, 25% of them seen once. The TCR sequence derives from a man aged 50-60 years who received an inactivated influenza vaccine. The sample consisted of CD4+ T cells sorted from PBMCs, taken 5 days after vaccination. The genes are TRBV9 and TRBJ2-7; 8 bases map to TRBD1. In DNA, the CDR3 is TGTGCCAGCAGCCCCCGGACAGGGAATTCCTACGAGCAGTACTTC. It translates to CASSPRTGNSYEQYF.